These T cell receptor beta chains were read from a single sample in a study of OX40 agonist ivuxolimab in advanced cancers. The assay was immunoSEQ multiplex PCR, and TCRdb's table has in-frame clones only and misses some. Of under 65,000 clones detected, about 89% appear once; the ten largest clones hold over 10%. The specimen was CD4+ or CD8+ T cells sorted from blood, collected in a trial of the OX40 agonist ivuxolimab. These receptors originate from an adult with an advanced solid tumor such as melanoma, head and neck, liver or kidney cancer. Each CDR3 is given with its conserved first and last residue. The order of the fields is J gene, clone size, V gene, D gene, CDR3 protein, CDR3 DNA. D genes are given only for firm matches. The listing skips clone size in some rows; elsewhere it reads once, few, many or a size class.

J gene: TRBJ2-3; clone size: .; V gene: TRBV4-2; D gene: .; CDR3 protein: CASSPLRTDTDTQYF; CDR3 DNA: TGTGCCAGCAGCCCCCTTCGGACAGACACAGATACGCAGTATTTT
J gene: TRBJ1-5; clone size: .; V gene: TRBV6-1; D gene: TRBD1; CDR3 protein: CASTPEQGAYQPQHF; CDR3 DNA: TGTGCCAGCACCCCGGAACAGGGGGCTTATCAGCCCCAGCATTTT
J gene: TRBJ2-7; clone size: .; V gene: TRBV5-1; D gene: TRBD1; CDR3 protein: CASSWGDRVSGEQYF; CDR3 DNA: TGCGCCAGCAGCTGGGGGGACAGGGTTTCTGGCGAGCAGTACTTC
J gene: TRBJ2-2; clone size: .; V gene: TRBV28; D gene: .; CDR3 protein: CAILRRGDTGELFF; CDR3 DNA: TGTGCCATACTTAGGCGAGGGGACACCGGGGAGCTGTTTTTT
J gene: TRBJ2-7; clone size: once; V gene: TRBV10-3; D gene: TRBD2; CDR3 protein: CAISGYGGSNEQYF; CDR3 DNA: TGTGCCATCAGTGGATACGGGGGGTCAAACGAGCAGTACTTC
J gene: TRBJ1-5; clone size: .; V gene: TRBV2; D gene: .; CDR3 protein: CASRKFPGRGPNQPQHF; CDR3 DNA: TGTGCCAGCAGAAAGTTTCCGGGGCGAGGGCCCAATCAGCCCCAGCATTTT
J gene: TRBJ1-3; clone size: .; V gene: TRBV29-1; D gene: .; CDR3 protein: CSAMSSGNTIYF; CDR3 DNA: TGCAGCGCGATGAGCTCTGGAAACACCATATATTTT
J gene: TRBJ1-5; clone size: once; V gene: TRBV6-1; D gene: .; CDR3 protein: CAAGGRASNQPQHF; CDR3 DNA: TGTGCCGCAGGAGGGCGGGCGAGCAATCAGCCCCAGCATTTT
J gene: TRBJ1-2; clone size: .; V gene: TRBV4-1; D gene: .; CDR3 protein: CASSLRVLSYNGYTF; CDR3 DNA: TGCGCCAGCAGCCTCAGGGTCCTCAGCTACAATGGCTACACCTTC
J gene: TRBJ1-6; clone size: .; V gene: TRBV5-4; D gene: .; CDR3 protein: CASSFGRVNSPLHF; CDR3 DNA: TGTGCCAGCAGCTTCGGGAGAGTTAATTCACCCCTCCACTTT
J gene: TRBJ2-6; clone size: .; V gene: TRBV11-2; D gene: .; CDR3 protein: CAWRISGANVLTF; CDR3 DNA: TGTGCCTGGCGTATCTCTGGGGCCAACGTCCTGACTTTC
J gene: TRBJ2-6; clone size: .; V gene: TRBV19; D gene: .; CDR3 protein: CASSIAAGVGANVLTF; CDR3 DNA: TGTGCCAGTAGTATAGCGGCAGGGGTAGGGGCCAACGTCCTGACTTTC
J gene: TRBJ2-1; clone size: .; V gene: TRBV5-1; D gene: TRBD2; CDR3 protein: CASSFTGAGVYNEQFF; CDR3 DNA: TGCGCCAGCAGCTTCACGGGTGCGGGAGTCTACAATGAGCAGTTCTTC
J gene: TRBJ1-2; clone size: .; V gene: TRBV4-2; D gene: .; CDR3 protein: CASSQVSGSDLYGYTF; CDR3 DNA: TGTGCCAGCAGCCAAGTGTCGGGCAGCGACCTATATGGCTACACCTTC
J gene: TRBJ2-1; clone size: .; V gene: TRBV6-1; D gene: TRBD2; CDR3 protein: CASSARLARGYNEQFF; CDR3 DNA: TGTGCCAGCAGTGCCCGACTAGCGAGGGGCTACAATGAGCAGTTCTTC
J gene: TRBJ2-1; clone size: once; V gene: TRBV28; D gene: TRBD2; CDR3 protein: CASTAGGASGVYEQFF; CDR3 DNA: TGTGCCAGCACCGCGGGGGGAGCTAGCGGGGTTTATGAGCAGTTCTTC
J gene: TRBJ2-7; clone size: .; V gene: TRBV2; D gene: .; CDR3 protein: CASTFQVDEQYF; CDR3 DNA: TGTGCCAGCACCTTCCAGGTGGACGAGCAGTACTTC
J gene: TRBJ1-1; clone size: .; V gene: TRBV7-7; D gene: .; CDR3 protein: CASSSSRNTEAFF; CDR3 DNA: TGTGCTAGCAGCTCATCCCGGAACACTGAAGCTTTCTTT
J gene: TRBJ2-7; clone size: .; V gene: TRBV2; D gene: .; CDR3 protein: CASKRGYEQYF; CDR3 DNA: TGTGCCAGCAAAAGGGGGTACGAGCAGTACTTC
J gene: TRBJ2-7; clone size: once; V gene: TRBV10-3; D gene: .; CDR3 protein: CAIKGGDRYEQYF; CDR3 DNA: TGTGCCATCAAAGGGGGTGATAGGTACGAGCAGTACTTC
J gene: TRBJ2-3; clone size: .; V gene: TRBV18; D gene: TRBD2; CDR3 protein: CASSPAREGDTQYF; CDR3 DNA: TGTGCCAGCTCACCAGCCAGGGAGGGAGATACGCAGTATTTT
J gene: TRBJ2-4; clone size: .; V gene: TRBV7-2; D gene: .; CDR3 protein: CASSHPWRNIQYF; CDR3 DNA: TGTGCCAGCAGCCACCCCTGGAGAAACATTCAGTACTTC
J gene: TRBJ1-6; clone size: .; V gene: TRBV28; D gene: TRBD1; CDR3 protein: CASSLLGGQGTSPLHF; CDR3 DNA: TGTGCCAGCAGTTTATTGGGGGGACAGGGGACTTCGCCCCTCCACTTT
J gene: TRBJ1-5; clone size: .; V gene: TRBV29-1; D gene: TRBD1; CDR3 protein: CSVEGRGEDQPQHF; CDR3 DNA: TGCAGCGTTGAAGGCAGGGGGGAGGATCAGCCCCAGCATTTT
J gene: TRBJ2-2; clone size: .; V gene: TRBV13; D gene: .; CDR3 protein: CASSPQVTGELFF; CDR3 DNA: TGTGCCAGCAGCCCCCAGGTCACCGGGGAGCTGTTTTTT